This entry lists 32 T cell receptor beta chains sequenced from one sample in a study of T cell repertoires in cytomegalovirus infection. Each CDR3 protein gets one entry after TCRdb re-called the reads with MiXCR. The sample lists 450,000 to 650,000 distinct CDR3 sequences, roughly 43% occurring once. No antigens are known for them. Material: cultured PBMCs, obtained from culture after CMV antigen stimulation. Receptor source: a human donor in good health (CMV status not recorded). Some clones in this sample may be carry-over from other donors' samples.

The chain links TRBV7-2 to TRBJ2-1, with D possibly matching TRBD2 (5 bases). This CDR3 is built from 12 residues. V dropped 0 bases and J dropped 10 bases, with 7 bases sitting between them. Germline V gene lookup returns CDR1 SGHTA and CDR2 FQGNSA. The CDR3 DNA reads as TGTGCCAGCAGCTTAGCAGGGAGAGAGCAGTTCTTC. It is translated as CASSLAGREQFF.

The CDR3 DNA is TGTGCCATCAGTGAGGGGGGCCCCGCCCTTGAAGCTTTCTTT. Translation gives CAISEGGPALEAFF. The genes are TRBV10-3 and TRBJ1-1; perhaps TRBD1 as D (6 bases). Germline CDR1 is ENHRY and CDR2 is SYGVKD. V was clipped by 2 bases and J by 7 bases, with 14 bases between them. The CDR3 runs 14 residues.

V is TRBV11-2 and J is TRBJ2-1; 9 bases align to TRBD2. Germline V gene sequence: CDR1 SGHAT, CDR2 FQNNGV. CDR3 length: 15 amino acids. J lost 8 bases, V lost 4 bases, and 9 bases had no gene match. The CDR3 spells CASSSYSGSFDEQFF. Here the CDR3 DNA reads TGTGCCAGCAGCTCATATAGCGGGAGTTTCGATGAGCAGTTCTTC. Complete variable domain (other parts from reference TRBV11-2 and TRBJ2-1): EAGVAQSPRYKIIEKRQSVAFWCNPISGHATLYWYQQILGQGPKLLIQFQNNGVVDDSQLPKDRFSAERLKGVDSTLKIQPAKLEDSAVYLCASSSYSGSFDEQFFGPGTRLTVL.

V usage is TRBV18 and J usage is TRBJ2-3; tentatively, D is TRBD2 (5 bases). The CDR3 has 13 amino acids. Germline lookup yields CDR1 KGHSH and CDR2 LQKENI. V lost 6 bases, J lost 6 bases, and 13 bases lay in between. CDR3 sequence: CASSRAAVDTQYF. CDR3 DNA sequence: TGTGCCAGCTCGAGGGCCGCAGTGGATACGCAGTATTTT.

V and J are TRBV27 and TRBJ2-7; 13 nucleotides line up with TRBD2. The CDR3 runs 18 residues. Trimming removed 3 bases from V and 3 bases from J; junction bases left unmatched: 11. The germline V gene encodes CDR1 MNHEY and CDR2 SMNVEV (reference sequence). The CDR3 coding sequence is TGTGCCAGCAGTTTTCTCTCAAGGGGACTAGCGGGAAACTACGAGCAGTACTTC. Translated, it gives CASSFLSRGLAGNYEQYF.

This clonotype has ten or more counts. This chain joins TRBV7-8 and TRBJ2-5; 16 bases align to TRBD2. V trimming: 5 bases; J trimming: 4 bases; junction bases outside the gene matches: 7. CDR1 is SGHVS, CDR2 FQNEAQ, per germline. The length of the CDR3 is 17 residues. For the CDR3, the DNA is TGTGCCAGCAGCCTAGGGACTAGCGGGAGGGGAGGAGAGACCCAGTACTTC. Its translation: CASSLGTSGRGGETQYF.

This chain links TRBV12-3 or TRBV12-4 with TRBJ1-5, with a possible D match to TRBD1 (5 bases). There are 14 residues in the CDR3. Trimming left V 4 bases short and J 4 bases short, with 11 bases between. This CDR3 is CASSWGRGNQPQHF. CDR3 DNA sequence: TGTGCCAGCAGTTGGGGACGGGGAAATCAGCCCCAGCATTTT.

The chain links TRBV7-8 to TRBJ2-4, with TRBD2 matching 7 bases. V was pared by 1 base and J by 1 base, with 7 bases of the junction left unmatched. Germline V lookup: CDR1 SGHVS, CDR2 FQNEAQ. There are 17 residues in the CDR3. The CDR3 nucleotides read TGTGCCAGCAGCTTAGGGTGGGGGGGGTCGGCCAAAAACATTCAGTACTTC. This sequence encodes CASSLGWGGSAKNIQYF.

In this sample, this clonotype turned up a few times. J is TRBJ2-5 and V is TRBV7-6; 7 bases match TRBD2. CDR3 length: 15 amino acids. Losses at the gene ends were 5 bases for V and 5 bases for J; bases not matched to a gene: 11. CDR1 is SGHVS, CDR2 FNYEAQ, per germline. The CDR3 spells CASSRLLAGGETQYF. CDR3 bases: TGTGCCAGCAGCCGACTATTAGCGGGCGGGGAGACCCAGTACTTC.

This chain connects TRBV7-2 to TRBJ2-5, with TRBD2 as a possible D gene (6 bases). The CDR3 has 19 residues. The V gene's germline CDR1 is SGHTA and CDR2 FQGNSA. V was clipped by 1 base and J by 4 bases, with 25 bases between them. CDR3 amino acids: CASSLGAGPGGTPRETQYF. As DNA, the CDR3 is TGTGCCAGCAGCTTAGGGGCGGGCCCGGGCGGGACCCCGAGAGAGACCCAGTACTTC.

This clonotype was counted a few times. The chain couples TRBV6-1 to TRBJ2-3; perhaps TRBD2 as D (7 bases). CDR3 length: 14 residues. Germline values: CDR1 MNHNS, CDR2 SASEGT. With 8 bases removed from V and 5 bases from J, the gap between germline ends came to 17 bases. The CDR3 DNA is TGTGCCAGCGACGAGGGGGGAGGGCAAGATACGCAGTATTTT. Amino acid sequence: CASDEGGGQDTQYF.

The chain is built from TRBV6-6 and TRBJ1-1; tentative D call: TRBD1 (6 bases). This CDR3 spans 14 amino acids. CDR1 is MNHNY and CDR2 is SVGAGI in the germline V gene (reference sequence). V was trimmed by 5 bases and J by 3 bases, leaving 13 bases between them. CDR3 nucleotides: TGTGCCAGCAGTCCTTCAGGGGAAGACACTGAAGCTTTCTTT. This sequence encodes CASSPSGEDTEAFF.

Many counts were recorded for this clonotype. This chain joins TRBV7-2 and TRBJ2-3; 9 bases agree with TRBD2. The CDR3 extends over 14 amino acids. The V gene end was trimmed by 6 bases and the J gene end by 5 bases; junction bases not matched to a gene: 6. Germline CDR1 and CDR2: SGHTA and FQGNSA. The CDR3 sequence: CASRRAGGLDTQYF. CDR3 in DNA: TGTGCCAGCAGACGAGCGGGGGGATTAGATACGCAGTATTTT.

The genes are TRBV28 and TRBJ2-1; D gene ambiguous. CDR3 size: 14 residues. Germline values: CDR1 MDHEN, CDR2 SYDVKM. With 3 bases removed from V and 0 bases from J, the gap between germline ends came to 6 bases. CDR3 loop: CASSFRASYNEQFF. CDR3 coding DNA: TGTGCCAGCAGTTTCCGGGCCTCCTACAATGAGCAGTTCTTC.

This chain uses TRBV12-3 or TRBV12-4 with TRBJ2-1, with D perhaps TRBD1 (5 bases). The CDR3 covers 15 residues. V dropped 4 bases and J dropped 2 bases, with 12 bases sitting between them. Written as DNA, the CDR3 is TGTGCCAGCAGTTCACAGGTCCCCCCCTACAATGAGCAGTTCTTC. Translation: CASSSQVPPYNEQFF.

The genes are TRBV27 and TRBJ2-1, with 7 positions matching TRBD1. The CDR3 spans 15 residues. V shed 6 bases and J 3 bases; nucleotides not matched to a gene: 8. From germline, CDR1 is MNHEY and CDR2 SMNVEV (reference sequence). For the CDR3, the DNA is TGTGCCAGCAGAGCAAGACAGGGTCGCTACAATGAGCAGTTCTTC. Protein product: CASRARQGRYNEQFF.

This clonotype has just a few counts. The chain uses TRBV6-1 and TRBJ2-1; D possibly corresponds to TRBD2 (7 bases). In germline, CDR1 is MNHNS, CDR2 SASEGT. The CDR3 consists of 19 residues. The germline V and J ends were trimmed by 6 bases and 8 bases, with 32 bases remaining between them. The CDR3 DNA follows: TGTGCCAGCAGCCGCGGGGGCAGATGGGCGAGCGGGATTTGGGATGAGCAGTTCTTC. This gives the protein CASSRGGRWASGIWDEQFF.

The CDR3: CATQVGRGYEQYF. The CDR3 coding sequence is TGTGCCACCCAAGTGGGAAGAGGTTACGAGCAGTACTTC. The gene calls are TRBV6-8 and TRBJ2-7; D ambiguous. The ends were cut back, 10 bases at V and 4 bases at J, with 17 bases in the middle. Germline CDR1 reads MNHGY; CDR2 reads SAAAGT. The CDR3 contains 13 residues.

The V and J genes are TRBV12-3 or TRBV12-4 and TRBJ2-5; 10 bases are shared with TRBD2. CDR3 length: 15 residues. The V gene end was trimmed by 8 bases and the J gene end by 4 bases; junction bases not matched to a gene: 10. CDR3 sequence (DNA): TGTGCCAGCGCGTCGAGCGGGGGGGCCGTAGAGACCCAGTACTTC. This gives the protein CASASSGGAVETQYF.

This clonotype was seen a few times. CDR3 amino acids: CASSGLAAFNEQFF. Written as DNA, the CDR3 is TGTGCCAGCTCTGGACTAGCGGCGTTCAATGAGCAGTTCTTC. This chain connects TRBV6-2 or TRBV6-3 to TRBJ2-1, with 10 bases that match TRBD2. The CDR3 is 14 residues long. Germline-derived CDR1 and CDR2 are MNHEY and SVGEGT. V shed 8 bases and J 6 bases; nucleotides not matched to a gene: 7.

The V gene is TRBV29-1, the J gene TRBJ1-2; weak D call: TRBD1 (5 bases). This CDR3 region has 13 residues. Germline CDR1 is SQVTM and CDR2 is ANQGSEA. The CDR3 sequence is CSAGAGPHYGYTF. The CDR3, as DNA: TGCAGTGCCGGGGCAGGGCCCCACTATGGCTACACCTTC.

This clonotype was detected only a few times. The rearrangement uses TRBV7-6 and TRBJ2-5, with unresolved D. V was trimmed by 3 bases and J by 5 bases, leaving 10 bases between them. Per germline, CDR1 SGHVS and CDR2 FNYEAQ. The CDR3 consists of 13 residues. CDR3 residues: CASSLTRWETQYF. CDR3 sequence (DNA): TGTGCCAGCAGCTTGACACGATGGGAGACCCAGTACTTC. Full variable domain (missing parts from reference TRBV7-6 and TRBJ2-5): GAGVSQSPRYKVTKRGQDVALRCDPISGHVSLYWYRQALGQGPEFLTYFNYEAQQDKSGLPNDRFSAERPEGSISTLTIQRTEQRDSAMYRCASSLTRWETQYFGPGTRLLVL.

The chain links TRBV12-3 or TRBV12-4 to TRBJ1-4; D gene uncertain. This CDR3 is 15 amino acids long. Trimming stripped 7 bases from V and 8 bases from J, with 20 bases between. CDR3 in DNA: TGTGCCAGCACAAATCACGGGGTGTCGGTGGAAAAACTGTTTTTT. Protein sequence: CASTNHGVSVEKLFF.

The chain couples TRBV20-1 to TRBJ2-3; 7 nucleotides agree with TRBD2. The CDR3 has 15 residues. Per germline, CDR1 DFQATT and CDR2 SNEGSKA (reference sequence). With 0 bases clipped from V and 6 bases from J, the junction kept 9 bases outside the gene matches. As DNA, the CDR3 is TGCAGTGCTAGAGATTCTGGCGGGAGTACTGATACGCAGTATTTT. Its translation is CSARDSGGSTDTQYF.

The CDR3 sequence is CASSYSLGRGNTIYF. The CDR3 nucleotides read TGTGCCAGCAGTTACTCGTTAGGACGAGGAAACACCATATATTTT. J is TRBJ1-3 and V is TRBV6-5, with unresolved D. The CDR3 has 15 amino acids. The germline V gene has CDR1 MNHEY and CDR2 SVGAGI. V lost 0 bases, J lost 4 bases, and 10 bases lay in between.

V gene TRBV20-1 combines with J gene TRBJ2-7; 10 nucleotides line up with TRBD2. Germline assignment: CDR1 DFQATT and CDR2 SNEGSKA (reference sequence). V shed 2 bases and J 4 bases; nucleotides not matched to a gene: 17. The CDR3 spans 18 residues. Written as DNA, the CDR3 is TGCAGTGCTAGATCCCCCCCCGGCCTAGCGGGAGCCGATTACGAGCAGTACTTC. Translation gives CSARSPPGLAGADYEQYF.

This chain links TRBV5-1 with TRBJ2-5, with TRBD1 as a possible D gene (6 bases). V gave up 4 bases and J gave up 1 base, with 11 bases separating them. The germline gives CDR1 SGHRS, CDR2 YFSETQ. This CDR3 has 14 residues. Written as DNA, the CDR3 is TGCGCCAGCAGCGACAGGCTATCCCAAGAGACCCAGTACTTC. Its translation is CASSDRLSQETQYF. Full variable domain (remainder filled in from reference TRBV5-1 and TRBJ2-5): KAGVTQTPRYLIKTRGQQVTLSCSPISGHRSVSWYQQTPGQGLQFLFEYFSETQRNKGNFPGRFSGRQFSNSRSEMNVSTLELGDSALYLCASSDRLSQETQYFGPGTRLLVL.

This clonotype showed up just a few times. The chain uses TRBV12-5 and TRBJ2-1; TRBD2 might be the D (5 bases). The germline V gene has CDR1 LGHNT and CDR2 FRNRAP. CDR3 size: 15 residues. V lost 9 bases and J lost 0, with 15 bases in between. The CDR3 DNA sequence: TGTGCTAGCATGCAAGCGGAAAGCTCCTACAATGAGCAGTTCTTC. Protein sequence: CASMQAESSYNEQFF.

The chain combines TRBV20-1 with TRBJ1-2; D uncertain. Germline values: CDR1 DFQATT, CDR2 SNEGSKA (reference sequence). V dropped 0 bases and J dropped 4 bases, with 15 bases sitting between them. The CDR3 extends over 15 amino acids. The DNA of the CDR3 is TGCAGTGCTAGAGATCAAGGCCGGGGAGGCTATGGCTACACCTTC. Translating gives CSARDQGRGGYGYTF.

A few counts support this clonotype. The gene calls are TRBV6-1 and TRBJ2-1, with TRBD1 matching 7 bases. V was clipped by 7 bases and J by 2 bases; unmatched bases: 8. Germline V gene data show CDR1 as MNHNS and CDR2 as SASEGT. There are 15 residues in the CDR3. In nucleotides, the CDR3 is TGTGCCAGCAAGGTTGACAGGGACACCTACAATGAGCAGTTCTTC. Translation: CASKVDRDTYNEQFF.

The rearrangement uses TRBV5-4 and TRBJ2-2; D perhaps matches TRBD2 (5 bases). Trimming removed 0 bases from V and 4 bases from J, with 13 bases in between. This CDR3 region has 16 residues. In germline, CDR1 is SGHNT, CDR2 YYREEE (reference sequence). CDR3: CASSLEPGDRTGELFF. The CDR3 nucleotides are TGTGCCAGCAGCTTGGAGCCCGGGGATCGCACCGGGGAGCTGTTTTTT.

The gene calls are TRBV25-1 and TRBJ2-2; no clear D gene. Germline V gives CDR1 MGHDK, CDR2 SYGVNS. The CDR3 has 13 residues. Trimming left V 3 bases short and J 2 bases short, with 4 bases between. CDR3 residues: CASSESNTGELFF. The CDR3 DNA sequence: TGTGCCAGCAGTGAGAGTAACACCGGGGAGCTGTTTTTT.